These 17 T cell receptor beta chains were sequenced from one sample in a study of blood T cell repertoires in COVID-19. Here immunoSEQ multiplex PCR was the method, and the copy in TCRdb shows in-frame clones only, minus some. The table includes 34,000 or so clones, roughly nine tenths detected once. What was sequenced was peripheral blood. The receptors shown here come from a man aged 55 to 69 with active or convalescent COVID-19.

This clone was seen a single time. The chain links TRBV18 to TRBJ2-7; D is perhaps TRBD2 (5 bases). Trimming shortened V by 3 bases and J by 1 base, and 13 bases separated the two germline ends. The CDR3 contains 15 residues. Germline V CDR1 and CDR2: KGHSH, LQKENI. CDR3 in DNA: TGTGCCAGCTCACCCACCGGGATTTCTTCCTACGAGCAGTACTTC. This sequence encodes CASSPTGISSYEQYF.

This clone has only one observation. The chain couples TRBV11-3 to TRBJ2-2, with 11 bases lining up with TRBD2. The CDR3 is 16 residues long. Germline loops: CDR1 SGHNT, CDR2 YENEEA. J gave up 4 bases and V 3 bases, and 4 bases lay outside the gene matches. Here the CDR3 DNA reads TGTGCCAGCAGCTTCTCTAGCGGGGGGAGCACCGGGGAGCTGTTTTTT. Translation: CASSFSSGGSTGELFF.

This clone was detected only once. The gene calls are TRBV5-1 and TRBJ1-4; a weak D match, TRBD1 (5 bases). Trimming shortened V by 0 bases and J by 5 bases, and 11 bases separated the two germline ends. CDR1 is SGHRS, CDR2 YFSETQ, per germline. There are 15 residues in the CDR3. As DNA, the CDR3 is TGCGCCAGCAGCTTGGTAGGGGAAAGGAATGAAAAACTGTTTTTT. It yields the protein CASSLVGERNEKLFF.

V gene TRBV2 combines with J gene TRBJ1-3, with 9 bases matching TRBD1. The CDR3 loop spans 17 amino acids. The germline CDR1 and CDR2 sequences are SNHLY and FYNNEI. V lost 6 bases, J lost 0 bases, and 9 bases stayed unmatched. The CDR3 DNA follows: TGTGCCAGCAGCCAGGTCTCGGGACAGGGCTCTGGAAACACCATATATTTT. Translating it yields CASSQVSGQGSGNTIYF.

The gene calls are TRBV19 and TRBJ2-3, with D possibly being TRBD1 (6 bases). The V gene lost 5 bases and the J gene lost 1 base, with 25 bases spanning the gap. This CDR3 contains 19 residues. CDR1 and CDR2 (germline): LNHDA, SQIVND (reference sequence). The CDR3 loop is CASSVWDTTSLFRTDTQYF. Here the CDR3 DNA reads TGTGCCAGTAGTGTCTGGGACACAACCTCCCTTTTTCGCACAGATACGCAGTATTTT. Supplemented by reference TRBV19 and TRBJ2-3, the full variable domain reads DGGITQSPKYLFRKEGQNVTLSCEQNLNHDAMYWYRQDPGQGLRLIYYSQIVNDFQKGDIAEGYSVSREKKESFPLTVTSAQKNPTAFYLCASSVWDTTSLFRTDTQYFGPGTRLTVL.

The chain has TRBV10-2 and TRBJ1-1, with unresolved D. The V gene lost 7 bases and the J gene lost 10 bases, with 13 bases spanning the gap. The CDR3 covers 11 residues. CDR1 is WSHSY, CDR2 SAAADI, per germline. In DNA, the CDR3 is TGCGCCAGCACCCCCGGGTTGGGAGCTTTCTTT. Residues: CASTPGLGAFF.

This chain links TRBV4-1 with TRBJ1-3; TRBD1 aligns across 7 bases. Germline assignment: CDR1 MGHRA and CDR2 YSYEKL. The CDR3 length is 17 residues. After removal of 0 bases from V and 4 bases from J, the junction contained 9 bases not matched to a gene. CDR3: CASSQDSRGAAGNTIYF. The CDR3 nucleotides read TGCGCCAGCAGCCAAGATTCCAGGGGGGCGGCAGGAAACACCATATATTTT.

The genes are TRBV28 and TRBJ2-7; D perhaps matches TRBD1 (5 bases). The V end was cut by 7 bases, the J end by 2 bases, with 15 bases between. The CDR3 consists of 14 residues. CDR1 and CDR2 from the germline V gene are MDHEN and SYDVKM. The CDR3 nucleotides are TGTGCCAGCAAGGCTGGAGACAGAACCTACGAGCAGTACTTC. Translating it yields CASKAGDRTYEQYF.

This clone was seen only once. The CDR3 spells CASSFDSNTEAFF. The CDR3 DNA follows: TGTGCCAGCAGCTTCGACTCGAACACTGAAGCTTTCTTT. The V gene is TRBV5-6, the J gene TRBJ1-1; the D is unclear. Trimming shortened V by 2 bases and J by 1 base, and 6 bases separated the two germline ends. CDR1 and CDR2 from the germline V gene are SGHDT and YYEEEE. The length of the CDR3 is 13 residues.

The chain has TRBV5-1 and TRBJ2-1, with 9 bases fitting TRBD2. Trimming took 0 bases from V and 6 from J; bases not matched to a gene: 4. The germline CDR1 and CDR2 sequences are SGHRS and YFSETQ. CDR3 length equals 15 residues. The CDR3 DNA follows: TGCGCCAGCAGCTTGGTGGCTAGCGGGATCAATGAGCAGTTCTTC. This encodes CASSLVASGINEQFF.

This chain links TRBV6-1 with TRBJ1-1; D is possibly TRBD1 (5 bases). Germline values: CDR1 MNHNS, CDR2 SASEGT. Trimming stripped 5 bases from V and 1 base from J, with 8 bases between. The CDR3 runs 13 residues. The CDR3 loop is CASSPGQNTEAFF. CDR3 in DNA: TGTGCCAGCAGTCCCGGACAGAACACTGAAGCTTTCTTT.

The chain couples TRBV18 to TRBJ2-1; 10 bases fit TRBD2. V shed 4 bases and J 9 bases; nucleotides not matched to a gene: 9. This CDR3 contains 15 residues. Germline assignment: CDR1 KGHSH and CDR2 LQKENI. The CDR3 reads CASSLASGRESEQFF. CDR3 coding DNA: TGTGCCAGCTCACTTGCCAGCGGGAGGGAGAGTGAGCAGTTCTTC.

The genes are TRBV7-2 and TRBJ1-4; 10 bases are a match to TRBD1. The J segment lost 10 bases and the V segment lost 5 bases, leaving 10 bases of the junction unmatched. Per germline, CDR1 SGHTA and CDR2 FQGNSA. The CDR3 is made up of 15 amino acids. The CDR3: CASSPGTGVDRKLFF. The CDR3 DNA reads as TGTGCCAGCAGCCCAGGGACAGGGGTTGATCGAAAACTGTTTTTT.

The genes are TRBV11-2 and TRBJ1-1; D perhaps matches TRBD1 (5 bases). Germline CDR1 and CDR2: SGHAT and FQNNGV. Trimming took off 5 bases at V and 4 bases at J, with 23 bases between the two ends. This CDR3 contains 17 residues. CDR3 nucleotide sequence: TGTGCCAGCAGCCAACAGGTTTCAGGGCGGCTGACCACTGAAGCTTTCTTT. Translation gives CASSQQVSGRLTTEAFF.

The V call is TRBV7-3, the J call TRBJ2-6; a possible D gene is TRBD2 (7 bases). V lost 2 bases and J 4 bases, leaving 9 bases between the germline ends. CDR1 and CDR2 from the germline V gene are SGHTA and FQGTGA. This CDR3 is 15 amino acids long. CDR3 DNA sequence: TGTGCCAGCAGCTTACGGGGGGCCGGGGCCAACGTCCTGACTTTC. Translating it yields CASSLRGAGANVLTF.

J is TRBJ2-4 and V is TRBV11-2; the match to TRBD1 covers 7 bases. Germline V gives CDR1 SGHAT, CDR2 FQNNGV. The CDR3 is 14 residues long. V gave up 5 bases and J gave up 9 bases; unmatched junction bases: 10. The CDR3 region is CASSQRQGVGIQYF. The DNA for the CDR3 is TGTGCCAGCAGCCAGCGACAGGGAGTGGGCATTCAGTACTTC.

This chain joins TRBV28 and TRBJ1-3, with D possibly TRBD1 on 5 matching bases. Germline loops: CDR1 MDHEN, CDR2 SYDVKM. This CDR3 is 16 amino acids long. V was shortened by 3 bases and J by 2 bases, with 14 bases between the two germline ends. CDR3 sequence (DNA): TGTGCCAGCAGTTTTCTTCCCGACAGTGCTGGAAACACCATATATTTT. It codes for CASSFLPDSAGNTIYF. The full variable domain, in which reference TRBV28 and TRBJ1-3 provide the parts outside the CDR3, is DVKVTQSSRYLVKRTGEKVFLECVQDMDHENMFWYRQDPGLGLRLIYFSYDVKMKEKGDIPEGYSVSREKKERFSLILESASTNQTSMYLCASSFLPDSAGNTIYFGEGSWLTVV.